This T cell receptor (beta chain) was retrieved from a study of spatial heterogeneity in lung cancer. Study-wide background: Patients with untreated early-stage non-small cell lung cancer, numbering 72, were the donors. Study-level findings and limits: At resection, ubiquitous expanded tumor TCRs appeared in blood more than at follow-up.

TCRdb redid the calling of the 5' RACE reads with MiXCR, one entry per CDR3 protein. The table shows around 70,000 distinct CDR3 sequences, with about 9.5% occurring only once. Time point of the sample: blood at routine non-recurrence follow-up after resection. The study sequenced unsorted whole RNA from tumor, nontumor lung or frozen PBMC. The CDR3 totals 15 residues. Trimming cost V 6 bases and J 4 bases, with 13 bases left between them. Germline lookup yields CDR1 ENHRY and CDR2 SYGVKD. As to this clonotype: Its antigen is still unknown.

The origin of this receptor is a female donor with early-stage non-small cell lung cancer. This chain uses TRBV10-3 with TRBJ2-6, with a possible D match to TRBD1 (5 bases). The specimen was PBMCs, collected at follow-up. The CDR3 is CAISHDRLGANVLTF. In DNA form, the CDR3 reads TGTGCCATCAGCCATGACAGACTGGGGGCCAACGTCCTGACTTTC.